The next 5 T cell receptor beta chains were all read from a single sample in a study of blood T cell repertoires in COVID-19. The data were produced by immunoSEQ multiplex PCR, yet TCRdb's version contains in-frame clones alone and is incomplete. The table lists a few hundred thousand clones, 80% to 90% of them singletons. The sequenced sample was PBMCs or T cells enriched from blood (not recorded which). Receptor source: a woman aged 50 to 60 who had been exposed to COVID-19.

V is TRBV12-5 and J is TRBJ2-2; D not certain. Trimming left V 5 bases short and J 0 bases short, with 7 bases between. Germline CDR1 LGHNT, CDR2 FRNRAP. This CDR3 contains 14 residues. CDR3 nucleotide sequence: TGTGCTAGTGGTCCTACAGCGAACACCGGGGAGCTGTTTTTT. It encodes CASGPTANTGELFF.

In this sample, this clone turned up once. In nucleotides, the CDR3 is TGTGCCAGCAGTCTTTACAGTTTTAATGAGCAGTTCTTC. Amino acid sequence: CASSLYSFNEQFF. The J gene is TRBJ2-1, the V gene TRBV5-6; no reliable D call. Per germline, CDR1 SGHDT and CDR2 YYEEEE. The V end was cut by 5 bases, the J end by 7 bases, with 13 bases between. This CDR3 spans 13 amino acids.

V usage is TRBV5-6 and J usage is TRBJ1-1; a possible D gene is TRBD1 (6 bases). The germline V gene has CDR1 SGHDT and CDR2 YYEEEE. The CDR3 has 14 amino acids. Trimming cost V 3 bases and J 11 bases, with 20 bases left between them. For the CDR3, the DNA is TGTGCCAGCAGCTCCGGATGGGGGCTGGGGGTCGCTTTCTTT. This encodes CASSSGWGLGVAFF.

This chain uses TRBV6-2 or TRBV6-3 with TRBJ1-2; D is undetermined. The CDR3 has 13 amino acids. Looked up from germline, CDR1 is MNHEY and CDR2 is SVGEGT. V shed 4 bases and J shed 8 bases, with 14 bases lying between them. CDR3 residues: CASSSLYSGGYTF. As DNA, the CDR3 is TGTGCCAGCAGTTCCTTATATAGCGGGGGCTACACCTTC.

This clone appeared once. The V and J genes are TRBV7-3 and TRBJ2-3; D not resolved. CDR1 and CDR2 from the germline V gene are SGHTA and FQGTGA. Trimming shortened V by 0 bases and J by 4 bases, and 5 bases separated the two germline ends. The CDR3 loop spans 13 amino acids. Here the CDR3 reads CASSLTRADTQYF. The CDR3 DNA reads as TGTGCCAGCAGCTTAACGAGAGCAGATACGCAGTATTTT.